This TCR beta chain was obtained from a study of blood T cell repertoires in COVID-19. At the level of the study: T cells, B-cell-depleted T cells, or PBMCs supplied cDNA or gDNA.

As handled by the study authors: Reference gene primers were amplified, and this amplification served to estimate nucleated cell counts. This table comes from immunoSEQ multiplex PCR, and its TCRdb copy is limited to in-frame clones, with some not included. That table furnishes V, J and clone size, whereas the DNA furnished D and trimming. Here the sample spans just over 300,000 clones, roughly 86% being singletons. CDR1 and CDR2 from the germline V gene are MDHEN and SYDVKM. This CDR3 comprises 12 residues. Losses at the gene ends were 9 bases for V and 4 bases for J; bases not matched to a gene: 3. While infection was still active, Seattle patients were enrolled and then followed longitudinally.

The source is a woman in her 30s with COVID-19, enrolled during active disease. The chain joins TRBV28 to TRBJ1-1, with 9 bases lining up with TRBD1. Input material: peripheral blood. The DNA of the CDR3 is TGTGCCAGTACAGGGGGCGGCACTGAAGCTTTCTTT. Its translation: CASTGGGTEAFF.